The clone carrying this T cell receptor (beta chain) was counted a few times. The antigen remains unidentified. V was clipped by 7 bases and J by 2 bases; unmatched bases: 11. The CDR3 spans 17 residues. Germline V gene data show CDR1 as LGHNT and CDR2 as FRNRAP. The data originate from a study of early T cells in non-severe SARS-CoV-2 infection. Study information: Sequencing used unsorted whole-blood bulk RNA, so chains lack pairing.

Attached unique molecular identifiers marked individual cDNA molecules. MiXCR, run by TCRdb on the 5' RACE reads, gives a single entry per CDR3 protein. The sample carries approximately 30,000 distinct CDR3 sequences, 4.6% recorded once. Study-wide results and limits: CD4 and private specificities were missed by VDJdb matching, which favored anti-spike CD8 responses.

The specimen sequenced was whole blood. The source of this sequence is an adult who was a healthcare worker with PCR-confirmed SARS-CoV-2 infection or an uninfected control (not recorded which). V is TRBV12-5 and J is TRBJ2-1; 10 bases line up with TRBD2. The CDR3 region has the DNA TGTGCTAGTGCCGCAGGTAGCGGGGGGCCCACCTACAATGAGCAGTTCTTC. This encodes CASAAGSGGPTYNEQFF.